Here is one T cell receptor beta chain with its context. What it recognizes is unknown. After isolation, RNA underwent reverse transcription to generate cDNA as the sequencing template. Clones were sequenced by immunoSEQ multiplex PCR, and TCRdb holds only the in-frame ones, with some missing. The table lists around 100,000 clones, 56% of them singletons. Sample treatment: oral pan-JAK inhibitor, 5-10 mg twice daily. Alopecia areata patients had lesional scalp punch biopsies and peripheral blood taken from them. The sample belongs to a study of CD8+ T cells in alopecia areata. Across the study: Treated patients received oral tofacitinib, 5 to 10 mg twice daily. For 6 to 18 months, tofacitinib was taken, and 6 months off drug followed.

Study-level results: Clonality was higher in lesional than normal scalp, especially in alopecia totalis/universalis.

The CDR3 sequence is 15 residues long. Germline trimming cut 0 bases from V and 2 bases from J; bases unmatched to any gene: 3. Germline V gene sequence: CDR1 LGHNA, CDR2 YNFKEQ. This rearrangement joins TRBV4-2 to TRBJ2-5; 7 nucleotides match TRBD2. The specimen was CD4+ T cells sorted from blood, collected at week 24, from a patient treated with tofacitinib. This TCR was sampled from a human donor with alopecia areata. The CDR3 DNA is TGTGCCAGCAGCCAAGATTGGGGAGGGCAAGAGACCCAGTACTTC. The encoded protein is CASSQDWGGQETQYF.